The 4 T cell receptor beta chains listed next were all sequenced from one sample in a study of beta chain features in type 1 diabetes. Their target antigens are unknown. Overall study findings and caveats: Type 1 diabetes patients had TCRB CDR3s that were shorter (moderately but significantly so) in all four CD4+ subsets.

The authors reverse transcribed all of the isolated RNA, so sequencing captured expressed TCRB transcripts. Generated by immunoSEQ multiplex PCR, the TCRdb table keeps only in-frame clones and is missing some. The table records under 300,000 clones, 16% of them present only once. What was sequenced was naive CD4+ T cells from blood. These receptors originate from a man in his thirties or forties with type 1 diabetes.

This clone was found a few times. This sequence joins TRBV9 and TRBJ2-1, with D possibly TRBD1 on 6 matching bases. Trimming stripped 0 bases from V and 5 bases from J, with 15 bases between. CDR1 is SGDLS and CDR2 is YYNGEE in the germline V gene. This CDR3 is 16 amino acids long. The CDR3 protein is CASSVDGRGGNNEQFF. For the CDR3, the DNA is TGTGCCAGCAGCGTAGATGGGAGAGGGGGAAACAATGAGCAGTTCTTC.

V is TRBV6-5 and J is TRBJ2-3; 13 bases map to TRBD2. The CDR3 spans 15 residues. The germline gives CDR1 MNHEY, CDR2 SVGAGI. V gave up 6 bases and J gave up 5 bases; unmatched junction bases: 5. The CDR3 DNA follows: TGTGCCAGCAGCATGGGGACTAGCGGGAAAGATACGCAGTATTTT. Protein sequence: CASSMGTSGKDTQYF.

The gene calls are TRBV29-1 and TRBJ1-4, with 7 bases aligning to TRBD1. This CDR3 contains 12 residues. The J segment lost 12 bases and the V segment lost 6 bases, leaving 10 bases of the junction unmatched. Germline-derived CDR1 and CDR2 are SQVTM and ANQGSEA. The CDR3 DNA follows: TGCAGCGTCGGACAGGCCCGTGCGGAACTGTTTTTT. It translates to CSVGQARAELFF.

The chain couples TRBV18 to TRBJ2-6; 7 nucleotides match TRBD2. The CDR3 has 18 amino acids. Trimming cost V 3 bases and J 0 bases; bases outside gene matches: 8. The germline V gene has CDR1 KGHSH and CDR2 LQKENI. The DNA of the CDR3 is TGTGCCAGCTCACCGCAGCGGGATCTAAGCTCTGGGGCCAACGTCCTGACTTTC. Its protein product is CASSPQRDLSSGANVLTF.